This T cell receptor beta chain was documented in a study of T cell responses to AZD1222 COVID-19 vaccine. Findings and caveats of the study: Spike-specific TCR depth and breadth grew after two AZD1222 doses.

CDR1 and CDR2 from the germline V gene are MNHEY and SVGAGI. The CDR3 consists of 13 residues. The V end was cut by 9 bases, the J end by 3 bases, with 12 bases between. Sequencing used immunoSEQ multiplex PCR; TCRdb keeps in-frame clones, though not all of them. The sample includes about 120,000 clones, roughly 87% of them seen just once. On this clone itself: The target antigen is unknown.

The source is an adult in good health. Sequenced material: peripheral blood, taken on day 0 of AZD1222 vaccination. This chain connects TRBV6-5 to TRBJ1-5; no clear D. CDR3 nucleotides: TGTGCCAGTACGTCCAGTCTCAATCAGCCCCAGCATTTT. Translated, it gives CASTSSLNQPQHF.